This paragraph reports one T cell receptor beta chain. This specimen belongs to a study of blood T cell repertoires in COVID-19. Study-wide background: Spain, Italy and the United States supplied samples that represented acute and convalescent COVID-19. PBMCs, B-cell-depleted T cells, or T cells were the source of the cDNA or gDNA that made up the material.

Original data processing: Amplifying reference gene primers gave estimates of nucleated cell counts. Sequencing used immunoSEQ multiplex PCR; TCRdb keeps in-frame clones, though not all of them. V and J calls and clone size follow that table, whereas D and trimming were derived from the DNA. This sample has about 47,000 clones; less than 85% occur once, and the top ten carry 8.8%. Input material: peripheral blood. This TCR derives from a man in his 60s with acute or convalescent COVID-19.

CDR3 loop: CAWRAASSYEQYF. The CDR3 DNA reads TGTGCCTGGAGAGCAGCTAGCTCCTACGAGCAGTACTTC. The chain uses TRBV30 and TRBJ2-7; D call uncertain. The CDR3 totals 13 residues. V was pared by 3 bases and J by 0 bases, with 9 bases between. Germline CDR1 reads GTSNPN; CDR2 reads SVGIG (reference sequence).